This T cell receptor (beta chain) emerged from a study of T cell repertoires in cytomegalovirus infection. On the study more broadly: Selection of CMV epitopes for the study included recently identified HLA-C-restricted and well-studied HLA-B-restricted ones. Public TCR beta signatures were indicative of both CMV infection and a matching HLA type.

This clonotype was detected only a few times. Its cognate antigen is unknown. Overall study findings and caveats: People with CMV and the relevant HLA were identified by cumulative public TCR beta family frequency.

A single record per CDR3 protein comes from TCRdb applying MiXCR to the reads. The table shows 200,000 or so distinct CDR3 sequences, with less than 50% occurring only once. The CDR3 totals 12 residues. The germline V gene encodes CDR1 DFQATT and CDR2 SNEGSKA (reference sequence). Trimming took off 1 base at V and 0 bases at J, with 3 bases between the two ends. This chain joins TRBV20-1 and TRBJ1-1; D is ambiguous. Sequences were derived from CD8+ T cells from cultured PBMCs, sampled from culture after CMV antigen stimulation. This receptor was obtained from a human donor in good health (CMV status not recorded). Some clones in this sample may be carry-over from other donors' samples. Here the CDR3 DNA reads TGCAGTGCTAGAGGGATGAACACTGAAGCTTTCTTT. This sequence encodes CSARGMNTEAFF.